These 8 T cell receptor beta chains were sequenced from one sample in a study of vaccination and CD4 T cells after COVID-19. These receptors lack a known antigen. The treatment denotes: roughly 11-day PBMC culture with coronavirus spike peptide pools or control peptides (ViraFEST assay). Sequencing of the DNA from cultured CD4+ T cells was carried out with the Oncomine TCR Beta short-read assay. TCRdb ran MiXCR on the PCR reads and lists one entry per CDR3 protein. The sample yields 10,000 to 13,000 distinct CDR3 sequences, roughly 50% seen once. Sequenced: CD4+ T cells from blood, cultured in vitro. These receptors came from a human donor who had recovered from COVID-19.

Only one count was recorded for this clonotype. This sequence joins TRBV14 and TRBJ2-3, with D possibly TRBD2 on 6 matching bases. The CDR3 covers 14 residues. Germline lookup yields CDR1 SGHDN and CDR2 FVKESK. V lost 3 bases and J 0 bases, leaving 7 bases between the germline ends. The CDR3 protein is CASSHRESTDTQYF. CDR3 sequence (DNA): TGTGCCAGCAGCCACCGGGAGAGCACAGATACGCAGTATTTT.

The chain links TRBV20-1 to TRBJ2-4; TRBD1 might be the D (7 bases). CDR1 DFQATT and CDR2 SNEGSKA come from the germline V gene (reference sequence). With 4 bases removed from V and 7 bases from J, the gap between germline ends came to 20 bases. The CDR3 contains 15 residues. CDR3 region: CSAISGTGVHNIQYF. The CDR3 region has the DNA TGCAGTGCTATTAGCGGTACAGGGGTTCATAACATTCAGTACTTC.

The V gene is TRBV9, the J gene TRBJ2-3; 9 bases are a match to TRBD2. The CDR3 length is 15 residues. V lost 3 bases, J lost 2 bases, and 4 bases stayed unmatched. The germline V gene has CDR1 SGDLS and CDR2 YYNGEE. The CDR3 nucleotides are TGTGCCAGCAGCGAGAGCGGGAGGCACACAGATACGCAGTATTTT. Protein sequence: CASSESGRHTDTQYF.

V and J are TRBV20-1 and TRBJ2-7, with 7 bases lining up with TRBD2. V gave up 2 bases and J gave up 0 bases; unmatched junction bases: 7. The CDR3 consists of 15 residues. Looked up from germline, CDR1 is DFQATT and CDR2 is SNEGSKA (reference sequence). In DNA form, the CDR3 reads TGCAGTGCTAGATCGGCAGGCGGGAGCTCCTACGAGCAGTACTTC. It specifies CSARSAGGSSYEQYF.

This clonotype was recorded once. V is TRBV25-1 and J is TRBJ2-2, with D uncertain. CDR1 is MGHDK, CDR2 SYGVNS, per germline. V was shortened by 2 bases and J by 4 bases, with 14 bases between the two germline ends. The CDR3 length is 16 residues. In DNA form, the CDR3 reads TGTGCCAGCAGTGAAGGTCGGTCAGCCCGCACCGGGGAGCTGTTTTTT. This sequence encodes CASSEGRSARTGELFF. Drawing the rest from reference TRBV25-1 and TRBJ2-2, the complete variable domain is EADIYQTPRYLVIGTGKKITLECSQTMGHDKMYWYQQDPGMELHLIHYSYGVNSTEKGDLSSESTVSRIRTEHFPLTLESARPSHTSQYLCASSEGRSARTGELFFGEGSRLTVL.

CDR3 residues: CASSPGPNSPLHF. CDR3 nucleotide sequence: TGTGCCAGCAGCCCCGGACCAAATTCACCCCTCCACTTT. The J gene is TRBJ1-6, the V gene TRBV7-7; D gene uncertain. The CDR3 is made up of 13 amino acids. The V gene's germline CDR1 is SSHAT and CDR2 FNYEAQ (reference sequence). The V and J ends lost 5 bases and 7 bases respectively, with 9 bases between them.

The chain uses TRBV20-1 and TRBJ2-3; D remains unclear. Germline V lookup: CDR1 DFQATT, CDR2 SNEGSKA (reference sequence). The CDR3 extends over 13 amino acids. Trimming took 1 base from V and 2 from J, leaving 7 bases between them. The CDR3 DNA sequence: TGCAGTGCTAGAGCTCCCCACACAGATACGCAGTATTTT. Translated, it gives CSARAPHTDTQYF.

This clonotype was seen more than once but under ten times. The chain recombines TRBV6-5 with TRBJ1-2; D is ambiguous. Per germline, CDR1 MNHEY and CDR2 SVGAGI. This CDR3 has 16 amino acids. The germline V and J ends were trimmed by 3 bases and 0 bases, with 14 bases remaining between them. The CDR3 nucleotides read TGTGCCAGCAGTTATTCTGCCGTACTAGCTAACTATGGCTACACCTTC. Protein product: CASSYSAVLANYGYTF.